The 18 T cell receptor beta chains given below trace back to one sample, sequenced in a study of T cell responses to AZD1222 COVID-19 vaccine. Assay used: immunoSEQ multiplex PCR; TCRdb lists only in-frame clones, some missing. The sample contains about 150,000 clones, 87% of which appear only once. The sequenced sample was peripheral blood, obtained 28 days after the second AZD1222 dose. These receptors were taken from an adult who received the AZD1222 COVID-19 vaccine.

The chain links TRBV19 to TRBJ1-1; TRBD1 agrees at 9 bases. The junction had 11 bases not matched to a gene; V was cut back by 7 bases and J by 11 bases. There are 13 residues in the CDR3. Germline CDR1 and CDR2: LNHDA and SQIVND (reference sequence). CDR3 nucleotide sequence: TGTGCCAGTACCATACAACAGGGGGCGCGGGCTTTCTTT. Its protein product is CASTIQQGARAFF. The full variable domain, rest sourced from reference TRBV19 and TRBJ1-1, is DGGITQSPKYLFRKEGQNVTLSCEQNLNHDAMYWYRQDPGQGLRLIYYSQIVNDFQKGDIAEGYSVSREKKESFPLTVTSAQKNPTAFYLCASTIQQGARAFFGQGTRLTVV.

V and J are TRBV28 and TRBJ2-5; D is perhaps TRBD1 (5 bases). CDR1 MDHEN and CDR2 SYDVKM come from the germline V gene. This CDR3 has 16 amino acids. V shed 4 bases and J shed 0 bases, with 15 bases lying between them. DNA for the CDR3: TGTGCCAGCAGTTCAGGGTCCCTTGGGTACCAAGAGACCCAGTACTTC. This translates into CASSSGSLGYQETQYF.

The chain is built from TRBV3-1 (or the pseudogene TRBV3-2) and TRBJ1-2; no clear D gene. The CDR3 totals 15 residues. V was shortened by 0 bases and J by 2 bases, with 10 bases between the two germline ends. The germline gives CDR1 LGHDT, CDR2 YNNKEL (reference sequence). CDR3 loop: CASSQDPLGNYGYTF. The CDR3 nucleotides are TGTGCCAGCAGCCAAGACCCGCTAGGGAACTATGGCTACACCTTC.

The rearrangement links TRBV5-4 to TRBJ2-1; D not certain. In germline, CDR1 is SGHNT, CDR2 YYREEE (reference sequence). CDR3 length: 14 amino acids. Trimming pared 0 bases from V and 7 bases from J, leaving 11 bases between. The CDR3 DNA follows: TGTGCCAGCAGCTTGGGTCAGGCACTGAATGAGCAGTTCTTC. Its translation: CASSLGQALNEQFF.

The rearrangement links TRBV20-1 to TRBJ1-2, with TRBD1 as a possible D gene (6 bases). Per germline, CDR1 DFQATT and CDR2 SNEGSKA (reference sequence). V was trimmed by 3 bases and J by 4 bases, leaving 18 bases between them. There are 15 residues in the CDR3. This chain's CDR3 is CSASGAQGRGYGYTF. The CDR3 region has the DNA TGCAGTGCTAGTGGGGCTCAGGGGCGCGGCTATGGCTACACCTTC.

The rearrangement uses TRBV30 and TRBJ1-4, with D uncertain. This CDR3 has 13 amino acids. The germline V gene encodes CDR1 GTSNPN and CDR2 SVGIG (reference sequence). Trimming removed 0 bases from V and 3 bases from J, with 5 bases in between. As DNA, the CDR3 is TGTGCCTGGAGTGTATTAGCTAATGAAAAACTGTTTTTT. Its translation: CAWSVLANEKLFF.

This clone showed up just once. The chain recombines TRBV6-4 with TRBJ2-1; TRBD1 is a possible D gene (6 bases). Germline V CDR1 and CDR2: MRHNA, SNTAGT. This CDR3 spans 12 amino acids. V dropped 2 bases and J dropped 9 bases, with 8 bases sitting between them. For the CDR3, the DNA is TGTGCCAGCAGTGACCTAGGGGGTGAGCAGTTCTTC. Amino acid sequence: CASSDLGGEQFF.

The gene calls are TRBV6-1 and TRBJ1-1, with D unresolved. This CDR3 has 13 residues. V lost 3 bases, J lost 1 base, and 6 bases lay in between. Germline lookup yields CDR1 MNHNS and CDR2 SASEGT. In DNA, the CDR3 is TGTGCCAGCAGTGACAGACCGAACACTGAAGCTTTCTTT. It is translated as CASSDRPNTEAFF.

This clone was recorded a few times. The CDR3 loop reads CASSEERLPLHF. The CDR3 DNA follows: TGTGCCAGCAGTGAAGAACGGCTTCCCCTCCACTTT. This chain links TRBV6-1 with TRBJ1-6; unclear D gene. The CDR3 extends over 12 amino acids. Trimming removed 1 base at V and 13 bases at J, with 8 bases between. Germline CDR1 MNHNS, CDR2 SASEGT.

The CDR3 region is CASSLYGGADTTRDTQYF. As DNA, the CDR3 is TGTGCCAGCAGCTTATACGGCGGGGCCGATACTACGAGAGATACGCAGTATTTT. The chain recombines TRBV7-8 with TRBJ2-3; tentatively, D is TRBD2 (6 bases). Per the germline V gene, CDR1 is SGHVS and CDR2 is FQNEAQ. The CDR3 covers 18 residues. The V end lost 2 bases, the J end lost 5 bases, and 23 bases lay between the germline ends.

The chain combines TRBV6-7 with TRBJ2-5; D possibly corresponds to TRBD2 (7 bases). TRBV6-7 is given ORF status, its function remaining uncertain. The CDR3 runs to 18 residues. V was pared by 4 bases and J by 3 bases, with 24 bases between. The CDR3, as DNA: TGTGCCAGCAGTTCCGTCCCCCCACCAGGGGAGGGAGAAGAGACCCAGTACTTC. Protein product: CASSSVPPPGEGEETQYF.

In the case of this clone: Mismatch with germline at one junction end may stem from a read error. The chain combines TRBV3-1 (or the pseudogene TRBV3-2) with TRBJ2-7; D may correspond to TRBD1 or TRBD2 (6 bases each). Per the germline V gene, CDR1 is LGHDT and CDR2 is YNNKEL (reference sequence). The CDR3 runs to 13 residues. CDR3 nucleotide sequence: TGTGCCAGCAGCCCCCTCCGGGGGCGCCCCCCTGACTTC. Its translation is CASSPLRGRPPDF.

The J gene is TRBJ1-2, the V gene TRBV5-1; possible D gene TRBD1, 6 bases. The CDR3 covers 12 residues. V gave up 2 bases and J gave up 12 bases, with 14 bases separating them. Germline assignment: CDR1 SGHRS and CDR2 YFSETQ. CDR3 sequence (DNA): TGCGCCAGCAGCTTCCCCCCCAGGGGAGACACCTTC. Amino acids: CASSFPPRGDTF.

The genes are TRBV27 and TRBJ2-2; D ambiguous. Trimming pared 3 bases from V and 0 bases from J, leaving 8 bases between. CDR1 and CDR2 (germline): MNHEY, SMNVEV (reference sequence). The CDR3 contains 15 residues. CDR3 amino acids: CASSFFETNTGELFF. Here the CDR3 DNA reads TGTGCCAGCAGTTTCTTCGAAACGAACACCGGGGAGCTGTTTTTT.

The V gene is TRBV5-1, the J gene TRBJ1-5, with a possible D match to TRBD1 (6 bases). Germline V gives CDR1 SGHRS, CDR2 YFSETQ. The CDR3 runs to 17 residues. V gave up 0 bases and J gave up 0 bases, with 13 bases separating them. CDR3 nucleotide sequence: TGCGCCAGCAGCTTGGACGGGACAATCGGTAGCAATCAGCCCCAGCATTTT. Its translation: CASSLDGTIGSNQPQHF.

The genes are TRBV5-1 and TRBJ2-7, with 10 bases lining up with TRBD1. The CDR3 is 16 residues long. The V gene's germline CDR1 is SGHRS and CDR2 YFSETQ. J lost 1 base, V lost 3 bases, and 7 bases had no gene match. The CDR3 bases are TGCGCCAGCAGCTCGCACCCGGGACAGGGGTCCTACGAGCAGTACTTC. Translating gives CASSSHPGQGSYEQYF.

The chain recombines TRBV10-3 with TRBJ2-7; possibly TRBD2 for D (6 bases). The CDR3 sequence is 15 residues long. Trimming removed 1 base from V and 0 bases from J, with 10 bases in between. CDR1 is ENHRY and CDR2 is SYGVKD in the germline V gene. The DNA of the CDR3 is TGTGCCATCAGTGAGTTAGCGGCGAGCTCCTACGAGCAGTACTTC. This encodes CAISELAASSYEQYF.

The CDR3 bases are TGTGCCAGCAGGAACACCGGGGAGCTGTTTTTT. Translated: CASRNTGELFF. The rearrangement joins TRBV2 to TRBJ2-2; D gene unclear. Trimming pared 6 bases from V and 1 base from J, leaving 0 bases between. From germline, CDR1 is SNHLY and CDR2 FYNNEI. The CDR3 extends over 11 amino acids. The full variable domain, with the rest looked up from reference TRBV2 and TRBJ2-2, is EPEVTQTPSHQVTQMGQEVILRCVPISNHLYFYWYRQILGQKVEFLVSFYNNEISEKSEIFDDQFSVERPDGSNFTLKIRSTKLEDSAMYFCASRNTGELFFGEGSRLTVL.